This entry features one T cell receptor beta chain sequence. The antigen is undetermined. PCR primers comprised 60 Vbeta and 13 Jbeta primers. The method was immunoSEQ multiplex PCR; TCRdb's version includes in-frame clones alone and lacks a portion of them. Seen here are 150,000 or so clones, approximately 75% observed once, and the top ten hold around 2.2%. The data were taken from a study of cytomegalovirus exposure and HLA in healthy donors. Study-wide findings and caveats: In a later analysis, most CMV-associated TCR beta chains appeared HLA-restricted.

Germline V CDR1 and CDR2: SGHNT, YYREEE (reference sequence). The V end was cut by 0 bases, the J end by 8 bases, with 8 bases between. There are 12 residues in the CDR3. This rearrangement joins TRBV5-4 to TRBJ1-1; possibly TRBD1 for D (5 bases). This clonotype originated in a man aged 45 to 65 in good health and CMV-seropositive. Material: PBMCs. The CDR3 sequence is CASSLAGLEAFF. The CDR3 DNA sequence: TGTGCCAGCAGCTTGGCAGGGCTAGAAGCTTTCTTT.